This TCR beta chain originates from a study of blood T cell repertoires in COVID-19. TCRdb's copy holds only in-frame clones and misses some; the assay was immunoSEQ multiplex PCR. The sample includes roughly 160,000 clones, about 88% seen only once; the top ten take around 25%. Between the trimmed V and J ends, which lost 3 bases and 2 bases, there was a span of 7 bases. Looked up from germline, CDR1 is SGHTA and CDR2 is FQGNSA. The CDR3 has 13 residues. Specimen: peripheral blood. The rearrangement joins TRBV7-2 to TRBJ2-5; weak D call: TRBD2 (6 bases). The sequence came from a man aged 55 to 69 with acute or convalescent COVID-19. Here the CDR3 reads CASSFGSQETQYF. The CDR3 region has the DNA TGTGCCAGCAGCTTCGGGAGTCAAGAGACCCAGTACTTC.